The clone carrying this T cell receptor (beta chain) was seen ten or more times. This entry belongs to a study of regulatory T cells in long-lasting Graves disease. To make TCR beta libraries, researchers used iRepertoire HTBI primers and Arm-PCR of CDR3 regions. TCRdb processed the multiplex PCR reads anew with MiXCR; each CDR3 protein has one entry. The sample lists 350,000 to 450,000 distinct CDR3 sequences; under 25% were seen once. This CDR3 is built from 14 residues. V was trimmed by 5 bases and J by 4 bases, leaving 14 bases between them. Looked up from germline, CDR1 is SGHAT and CDR2 is FQDESV (reference sequence). The time point here: persistent/refractory GD, antithyroid drugs over 5 years with positive TRAb. PBMC-extracted RNA yielded the TCR library.

The chain has TRBV11-1 and TRBJ2-5, with D tentatively TRBD1 or TRBD2 (5 bases each). This TCR derives from a female donor with Graves disease. The sample here was peripheral blood mononuclear cells (PBMCs), taken when the disease was refractory, from a patient treated with antithyroid drugs. The CDR3: CASSVTGTPETQYF. The CDR3 region has the DNA TGTGCCAGCAGCGTTACCGGGACCCCAGAGACCCAGTACTTC.